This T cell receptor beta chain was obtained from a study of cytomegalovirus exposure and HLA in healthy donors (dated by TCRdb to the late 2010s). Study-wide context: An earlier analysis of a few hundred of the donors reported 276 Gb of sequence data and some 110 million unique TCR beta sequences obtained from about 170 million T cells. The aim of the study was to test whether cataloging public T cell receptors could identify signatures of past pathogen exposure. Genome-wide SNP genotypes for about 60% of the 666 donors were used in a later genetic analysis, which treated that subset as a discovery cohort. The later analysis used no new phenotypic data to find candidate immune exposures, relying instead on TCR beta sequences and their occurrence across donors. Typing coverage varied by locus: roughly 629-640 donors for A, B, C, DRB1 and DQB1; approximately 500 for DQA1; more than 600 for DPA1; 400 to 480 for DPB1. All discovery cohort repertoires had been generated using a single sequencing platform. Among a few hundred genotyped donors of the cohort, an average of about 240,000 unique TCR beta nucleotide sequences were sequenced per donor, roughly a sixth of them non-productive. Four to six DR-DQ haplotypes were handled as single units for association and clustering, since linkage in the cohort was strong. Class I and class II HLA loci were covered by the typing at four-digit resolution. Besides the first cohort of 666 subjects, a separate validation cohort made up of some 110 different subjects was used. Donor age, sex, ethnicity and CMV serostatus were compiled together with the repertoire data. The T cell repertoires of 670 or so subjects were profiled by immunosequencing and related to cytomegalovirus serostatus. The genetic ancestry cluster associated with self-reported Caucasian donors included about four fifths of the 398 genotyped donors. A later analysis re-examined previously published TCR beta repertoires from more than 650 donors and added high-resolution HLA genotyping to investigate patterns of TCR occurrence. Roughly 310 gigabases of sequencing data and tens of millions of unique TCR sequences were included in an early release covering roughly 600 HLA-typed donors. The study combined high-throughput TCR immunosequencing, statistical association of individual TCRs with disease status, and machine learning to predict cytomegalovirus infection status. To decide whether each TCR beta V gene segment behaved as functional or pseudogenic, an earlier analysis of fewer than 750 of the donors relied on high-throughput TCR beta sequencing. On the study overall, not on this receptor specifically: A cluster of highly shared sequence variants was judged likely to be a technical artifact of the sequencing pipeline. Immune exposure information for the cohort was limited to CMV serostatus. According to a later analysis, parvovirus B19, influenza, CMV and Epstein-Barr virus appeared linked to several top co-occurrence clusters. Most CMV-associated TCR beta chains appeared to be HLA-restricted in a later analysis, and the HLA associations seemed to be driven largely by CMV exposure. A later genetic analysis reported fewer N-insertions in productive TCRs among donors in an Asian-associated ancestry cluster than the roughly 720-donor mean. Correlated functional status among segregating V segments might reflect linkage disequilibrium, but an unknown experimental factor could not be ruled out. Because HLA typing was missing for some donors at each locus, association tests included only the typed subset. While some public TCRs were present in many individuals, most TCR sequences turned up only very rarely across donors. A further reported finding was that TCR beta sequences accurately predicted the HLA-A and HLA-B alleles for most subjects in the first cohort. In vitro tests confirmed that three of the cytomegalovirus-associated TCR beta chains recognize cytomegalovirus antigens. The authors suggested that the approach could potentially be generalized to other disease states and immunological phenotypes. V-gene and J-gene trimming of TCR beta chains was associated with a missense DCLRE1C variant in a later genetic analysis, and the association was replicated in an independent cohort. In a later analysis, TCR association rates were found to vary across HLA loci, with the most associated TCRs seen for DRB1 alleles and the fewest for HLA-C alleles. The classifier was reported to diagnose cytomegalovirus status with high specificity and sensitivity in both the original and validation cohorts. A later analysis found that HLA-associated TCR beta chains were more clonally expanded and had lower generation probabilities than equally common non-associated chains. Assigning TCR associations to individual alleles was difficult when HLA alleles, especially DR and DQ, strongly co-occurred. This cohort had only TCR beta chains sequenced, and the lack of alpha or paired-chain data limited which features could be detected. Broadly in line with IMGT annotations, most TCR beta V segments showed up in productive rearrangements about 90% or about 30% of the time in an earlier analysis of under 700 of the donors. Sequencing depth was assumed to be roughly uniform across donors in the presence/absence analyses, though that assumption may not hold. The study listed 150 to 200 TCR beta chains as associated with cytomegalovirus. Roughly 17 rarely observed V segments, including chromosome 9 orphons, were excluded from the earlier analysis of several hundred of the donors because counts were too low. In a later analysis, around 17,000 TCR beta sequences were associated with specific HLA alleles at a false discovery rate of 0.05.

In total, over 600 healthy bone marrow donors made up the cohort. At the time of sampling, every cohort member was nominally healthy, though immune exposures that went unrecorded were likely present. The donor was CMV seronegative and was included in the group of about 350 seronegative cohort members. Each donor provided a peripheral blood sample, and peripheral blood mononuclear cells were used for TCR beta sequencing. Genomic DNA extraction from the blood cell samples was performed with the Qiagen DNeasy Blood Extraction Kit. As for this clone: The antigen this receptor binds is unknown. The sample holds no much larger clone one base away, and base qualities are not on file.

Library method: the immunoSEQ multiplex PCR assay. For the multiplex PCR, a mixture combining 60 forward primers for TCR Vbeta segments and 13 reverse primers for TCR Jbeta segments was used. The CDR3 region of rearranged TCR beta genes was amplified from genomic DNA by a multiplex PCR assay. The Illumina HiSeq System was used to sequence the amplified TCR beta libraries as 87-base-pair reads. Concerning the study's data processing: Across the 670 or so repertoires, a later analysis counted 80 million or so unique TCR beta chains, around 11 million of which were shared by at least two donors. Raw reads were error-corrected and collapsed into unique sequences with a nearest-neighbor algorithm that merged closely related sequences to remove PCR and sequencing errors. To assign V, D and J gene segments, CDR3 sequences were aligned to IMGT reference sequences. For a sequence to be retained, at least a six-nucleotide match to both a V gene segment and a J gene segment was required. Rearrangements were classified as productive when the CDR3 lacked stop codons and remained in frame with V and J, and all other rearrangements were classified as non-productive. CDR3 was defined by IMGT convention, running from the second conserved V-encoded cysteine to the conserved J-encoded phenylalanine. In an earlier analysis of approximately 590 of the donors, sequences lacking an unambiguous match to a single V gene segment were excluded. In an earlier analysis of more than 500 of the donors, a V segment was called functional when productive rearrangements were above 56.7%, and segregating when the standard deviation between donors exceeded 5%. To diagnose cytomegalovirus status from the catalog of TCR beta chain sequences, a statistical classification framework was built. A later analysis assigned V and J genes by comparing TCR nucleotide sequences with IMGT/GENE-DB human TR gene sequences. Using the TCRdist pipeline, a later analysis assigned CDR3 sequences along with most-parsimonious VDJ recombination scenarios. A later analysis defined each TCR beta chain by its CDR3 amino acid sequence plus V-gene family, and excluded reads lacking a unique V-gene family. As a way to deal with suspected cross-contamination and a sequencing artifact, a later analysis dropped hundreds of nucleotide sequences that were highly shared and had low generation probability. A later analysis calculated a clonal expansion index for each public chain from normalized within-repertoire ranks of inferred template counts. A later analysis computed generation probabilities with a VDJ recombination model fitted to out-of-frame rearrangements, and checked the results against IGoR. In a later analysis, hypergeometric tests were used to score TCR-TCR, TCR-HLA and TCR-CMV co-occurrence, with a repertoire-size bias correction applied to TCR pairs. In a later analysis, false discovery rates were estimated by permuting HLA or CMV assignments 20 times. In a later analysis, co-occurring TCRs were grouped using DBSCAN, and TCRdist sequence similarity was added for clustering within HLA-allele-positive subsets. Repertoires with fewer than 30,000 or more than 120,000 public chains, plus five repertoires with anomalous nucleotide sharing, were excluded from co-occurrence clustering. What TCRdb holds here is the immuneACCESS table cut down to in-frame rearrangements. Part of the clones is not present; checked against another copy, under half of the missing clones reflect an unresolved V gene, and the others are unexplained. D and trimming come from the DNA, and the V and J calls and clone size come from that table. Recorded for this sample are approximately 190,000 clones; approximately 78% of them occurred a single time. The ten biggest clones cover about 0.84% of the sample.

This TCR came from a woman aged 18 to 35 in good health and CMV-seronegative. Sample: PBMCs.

The sequenced DNA is TGTGCCAGCAGCGCCTCGACTAGCGGGAGCCCCTCCTACAATGAGCAGTTCTTC. It encodes CASSASTSGSPSYNEQFF. The sequence links TRBV7-6 to TRBJ2-1; 12 middle bases align to TRBD2. From cysteine to phenylalanine, the CDR3 is 18 amino acids long. Here the CDR3 DNA is all that survives: 54 bases in frame from base 1. The germline V gene encodes CDR1 SGHVS and CDR2 FNYEAQ. From V the trimming removes 5 bases and from J it removes 0 bases, while the gene matches leave 8 bases of the junction unaccounted for.